A selection of T cell receptor beta chains follows, all from one sample in a study of T-cell memory formation after mild COVID-19. TCRdb processed the 5' RACE reads anew with MiXCR; each CDR3 protein has one entry. The sample lists fewer than 250,000 distinct CDR3 sequences, 8% to 11% occurring once. Sequencing was carried out using PBMCs or a T cell subset sorted from them (not recorded which). The receptors were gathered from a man aged 18 to 29 who had mild COVID-19 (a few samples of this study predate the infection). Cell type and time point are not known. The CDR3 runs from the conserved cysteine through the conserved F or W. A D gene is named only where the DNA matches it firmly. Part of the rows lack a size; the others show once, few, many or a class for expanded clones.

d_call | clone_size | j_call | v_call | cdr3_nt | cdr3_aa
- | few | TRBJ1-2 | TRBV28 | TGTGCCAGCAGGGAGGGCTTTAACTATGGCTACACCTTC | CASREGFNYGYTF
- | - | TRBJ2-1 | TRBV5-6 | TGTGCCAGCAGCTTGGACGGGGTAAAGGCCTACAATGAGCAGTTCTTC | CASSLDGVKAYNEQFF
- | - | TRBJ2-3 | TRBV11-3 | TGTGCCAGCAGCTTTCAGGGAGAGGATACGCAGTATTTT | CASSFQGEDTQYF
TRBD1 | - | TRBJ1-5 | TRBV6-5 | TGTGCCAGCAGGCCCGGGACAGCGGGCCAGCCCCAGCATTTT | CASRPGTAGQPQHF
- | - | TRBJ1-3 | TRBV28 | TGTGCCAGCAGACCGGCAGGGCGAGGAAACACCATATATTTT | CASRPAGRGNTIYF
- | few | TRBJ1-5 | TRBV5-6 | TGTGCCAGCAGCGACCCAACAGGGCCCCATAGTCAGCCCCAGCATTTT | CASSDPTGPHSQPQHF
- | few | TRBJ2-7 | TRBV5-5 | TGTGCCAGCAGCTCGCCGATCCACGAGCAGTACTTC | CASSSPIHEQYF
- | few | TRBJ2-5 | TRBV7-9 | TGTGCCAGCCGTTTTGACTCCGCCAGGACCCAGTACTTC | CASRFDSARTQYF
TRBD2 | few | TRBJ2-3 | TRBV20-1 | TGCAGTGCTAGAGGAGCGGGGGGACACACAGATACGCAGTATTTT | CSARGAGGHTDTQYF
TRBD2 | many | TRBJ2-1 | TRBV24-1 | TGTGCCACCAGTGATTCCCGCGGGGGGGCCGGGTACAATGAGCAGTTCTTC | CATSDSRGGAGYNEQFF
TRBD1 | many | TRBJ1-1 | TRBV12-3/TRBV12-4 | TGTGCCAGCAGGCGACAGGGGCAAGCTTTCTTT | CASRRQGQAFF
- | - | TRBJ1-5 | TRBV30 | TGTGCCTGGAGTCAACAGGGAAGTCAGCCCCAGCATTTT | CAWSQQGSQPQHF
- | - | TRBJ2-5 | TRBV7-2 | TGTGCCAGCAGCTTAGACGGACACGAAGAGACCCAGTACTTC | CASSLDGHEETQYF